This passage covers 29 T cell receptor beta chains from one sample sequenced in a study of chemoradiotherapy in HPV16-positive cancers. Libraries were prepared by immunoSEQ multiplex PCR; TCRdb keeps only in-frame clonotypes and omits some of them. The sample lists 10,000 to 15,000 clones, approximately 92% occurring once. This specimen consisted of blood, obtained from a patient who underwent chemoradiotherapy. These TCRs come from a human donor with HPV-associated anogenital cancer.

The chain joins TRBV7-2 to TRBJ2-7, with 9 bases identical to TRBD2. Germline CDR1 and CDR2: SGHTA and FQGNSA. V dropped 1 base and J dropped 0; count of bases not matched to a gene: 7. This CDR3 has 17 amino acids. The CDR3 here is CASSLGGASGVSYEQYF. CDR3 bases: TGTGCCAGCAGCTTAGGAGGGGCTAGCGGGGTCTCCTACGAGCAGTACTTC.

This clone was observed once. This chain connects TRBV6-5 to TRBJ2-5; tentatively, D is TRBD2 (6 bases). V shed 1 base and J shed 4 bases, with 13 bases lying between them. CDR3 size: 15 residues. Germline CDR1 reads MNHEY; CDR2 reads SVGAGI. CDR3 in amino acids: CASSYFAGTRETQYF. The CDR3 DNA follows: TGTGCCAGCAGTTACTTCGCCGGGACTCGAGAGACCCAGTACTTC.

This chain links TRBV28 with TRBJ2-7; D remains unclear. Trimming pared 4 bases from V and 8 bases from J, leaving 9 bases between. The CDR3 spans 11 residues. Germline V gene sequence: CDR1 MDHEN, CDR2 SYDVKM. The chain's CDR3 is CASSYSSQQYF. The CDR3, as DNA: TGTGCCAGCAGTTACAGTTCGCAGCAGTACTTC.

The rearrangement links TRBV4-1 to TRBJ2-5; D is tentatively TRBD1 or TRBD2 (6 bases each). The CDR3 extends over 14 amino acids. Germline V gene lookup returns CDR1 MGHRA and CDR2 YSYEKL. V was cut by 1 base and J by 2 bases, with 8 bases left in between. Here the CDR3 DNA reads TGCGCCAGCAGCCAAGTAGGGGGGCAAGAGACCCAGTACTTC. Amino acid sequence: CASSQVGGQETQYF.

This rearrangement joins TRBV5-1 to TRBJ2-5; D uncertain. This CDR3 region has 14 residues. The V end was cut by 0 bases, the J end by 4 bases, with 10 bases between. The germline V gene has CDR1 SGHRS and CDR2 YFSETQ. CDR3 sequence reads: CASSLVAHGETQYF. The DNA for the CDR3 is TGCGCCAGCAGCTTGGTGGCCCATGGAGAGACCCAGTACTTC.

The chain has TRBV11-3 and TRBJ2-5; D gene ambiguous. Judging by the DNA end, TRBJ2-7 fits better; the J call may be wrong. Germline CDR1 is SGHNT and CDR2 is YENEEA. The CDR3 runs 13 residues. The DNA for the CDR3 is TGTGCCAGCAGCCTAAGGGTAGGTTACGAGCAGTACTTC. Translated: CASSLRVGYEQYF.

The chain is built from TRBV5-5 and TRBJ2-1; 13 bases match TRBD2. Germline lookup yields CDR1 SGHKS and CDR2 YYEKEE (reference sequence). After removal of 4 bases from V and 0 bases from J, the junction contained 4 bases not matched to a gene. CDR3 size: 17 residues. The chain's CDR3 is CASSKRTSGSSYNEQFF. The CDR3 nucleotides read TGTGCCAGCAGCAAAAGGACTAGCGGGAGCTCCTACAATGAGCAGTTCTTC.

The sample holds one count of this clone. This chain uses TRBV19 with TRBJ2-3, with a possible D match to TRBD2 (6 bases). CDR1 is LNHDA and CDR2 is SQIVND in the germline V gene (reference sequence). V dropped 8 bases and J dropped 2 bases, with 14 bases sitting between them. The CDR3 loop spans 14 amino acids. The CDR3 DNA is TGTGCCAGTGGTAATCGGGGGTACACAGATACGCAGTATTTT. This codes for CASGNRGYTDTQYF.

The chain couples TRBV13 to TRBJ2-7, with 7 nucleotides matching TRBD2. The CDR3 extends over 16 amino acids. The trim removed 3 bases at V and 7 bases at J, leaving 15 bases unmatched. Germline V gives CDR1 PRHDT, CDR2 FYEKMQ (reference sequence). CDR3 in DNA: TGTGCCAGCAGCTTGGGTCTAGCGGCCAGGCGAGGGGAGCAGTACTTC. Protein sequence: CASSLGLAARRGEQYF.

V gene TRBV18 combines with J gene TRBJ1-6, with 11 bases aligning to TRBD1. Per germline, CDR1 KGHSH and CDR2 LQKENI. This CDR3 spans 14 amino acids. The junction had 4 bases not matched to a gene; V was cut back by 6 bases and J by 9 bases. The CDR3 DNA reads as TGTGCCAGCTCGCCGGGACAGGGGGTTTCACCCCTCCACTTT. As protein: CASSPGQGVSPLHF. The full variable domain, in which reference TRBV18 and TRBJ1-6 provide the parts outside the CDR3, is NAGVMQNPRHLVRRRGQEARLRCSPMKGHSHVYWYRQLPEEGLKFMVYLQKENIIDESGMPKERFSAEFPKEGPSILRIQQVVRGDSAAYFCASSPGQGVSPLHFGNGTRLTVT.

The rearrangement uses TRBV6-5 and TRBJ1-5, with a weak D call TRBD1 (5 bases). Trimming cost V 2 bases and J 11 bases, with 13 bases left between them. This CDR3 contains 13 residues. The germline gives CDR1 MNHEY, CDR2 SVGAGI. The CDR3 loop reads CASSYDPIRAQHF. The DNA for the CDR3 is TGTGCCAGCAGTTACGACCCGATCAGGGCCCAGCATTTT.

The genes are TRBV19 and TRBJ2-1, with D possibly matching TRBD2 (5 bases). Germline V gives CDR1 LNHDA, CDR2 SQIVND (reference sequence). Trimming shortened V by 10 bases and J by 7 bases, and 20 bases separated the two germline ends. This CDR3 is 14 amino acids long. CDR3 coding DNA: TGTGCCACCCAAGCGGCTATCGCGGTTAATGAGCAGTTCTTC. Residues: CATQAAIAVNEQFF.

This sequence joins TRBV7-2 and TRBJ2-5, with D perhaps TRBD2 (7 bases). The CDR3 contains 13 residues. Trimming pared 4 bases from V and 4 bases from J, leaving 10 bases between. The germline gives CDR1 SGHTA, CDR2 FQGNSA. The CDR3 protein is CASSWGGGETQYF. The CDR3 DNA reads as TGTGCCAGCAGCTGGGGGGGCGGAGAGACCCAGTACTTC.

The V gene is TRBV2, the J gene TRBJ1-4; a weak D match, TRBD1 (6 bases). Trimming cost V 4 bases and J 5 bases, with 14 bases left between them. Per the germline V gene, CDR1 is SNHLY and CDR2 is FYNNEI. This CDR3 is built from 15 residues. In nucleotides, the CDR3 is TGTGCCAGCAGTGGGCGGGGGCAGATAAATGAAAAACTGTTTTTT. It translates to CASSGRGQINEKLFF.

The chain couples TRBV7-9 to TRBJ2-7; D possibly uses TRBD1 or TRBD2 (5 bases each). Trimming cost V 5 bases and J 4 bases, with 21 bases left between them. The CDR3 runs 16 residues. The germline gives CDR1 SEHNR, CDR2 FQNEAQ (reference sequence). CDR3 nucleotide sequence: TGTGCCAGCAGCCCAGCCCGGGGCAGTCTCCTATACGAGCAGTACTTC. Its protein is CASSPARGSLLYEQYF.

The chain has TRBV18 and TRBJ1-3, with a weak D call TRBD1 (6 bases). This CDR3 spans 17 amino acids. Trimming cost V 3 bases and J 0 bases, with 15 bases left between them. Germline lookup yields CDR1 KGHSH and CDR2 LQKENI. This chain's CDR3 is CASSPYRERDSGNTIYF. The DNA of the CDR3 is TGTGCCAGCTCACCTTACAGGGAAAGGGACTCTGGAAACACCATATATTTT.

This chain connects TRBV27 to TRBJ1-5; the D is unclear. V shed 10 bases and J shed 3 bases, with 7 bases lying between them. The CDR3 has 11 amino acids. Germline V lookup: CDR1 MNHEY, CDR2 SMNVEV (reference sequence). In DNA form, the CDR3 reads TGTGCCATCAATGACAATCAGCCCCAGCATTTT. Translation: CAINDNQPQHF.

The V call is TRBV2, the J call TRBJ1-3; 9 nucleotides line up with TRBD1. J was trimmed by 4 bases and V by 6 bases; bases with no gene match: 10. Per the germline V gene, CDR1 is SNHLY and CDR2 is FYNNEI. The CDR3 length is 16 residues. CDR3 sequence reads: CASRDPGQGNGNTIYF. The CDR3 DNA is TGTGCCAGCAGGGATCCGGGACAGGGAAACGGAAACACCATATATTTT.

The chain uses TRBV9 and TRBJ1-4, with a weak D call TRBD1 (5 bases). V lost 6 bases, J lost 0 bases, and 12 bases lay in between. The germline CDR1 and CDR2 sequences are SGDLS and YYNGEE. This CDR3 comprises 15 residues. The DNA for the CDR3 is TGTGCCAGCACCGAGGGACCGGCAACTAATGAAAAACTGTTTTTT. Residues: CASTEGPATNEKLFF.

The chain joins TRBV27 to TRBJ1-4; TRBD1 aligns across 8 bases. V trimming: 5 bases; J trimming: 8 bases; junction bases outside the gene matches: 10. Germline V gene data show CDR1 as MNHEY and CDR2 as SMNVEV (reference sequence). There are 15 residues in the CDR3. The CDR3 nucleotides read TGTGCCAGCAGTACCGCGACAGGGGTTGAGGAAAAACTGTTTTTT. Protein: CASSTATGVEEKLFF.

The V and J genes are TRBV7-3 and TRBJ2-5, with 7 bases aligning to TRBD1. J was trimmed by 5 bases and V by 2 bases; bases with no gene match: 2. From germline, CDR1 is SGHTA and CDR2 FQGTGA. This CDR3 has 13 residues. For the CDR3, the DNA is TGTGCCAGCAGCTTATCCAGGGGGGAGACCCAGTACTTC. As protein: CASSLSRGETQYF.

The V gene is TRBV19, the J gene TRBJ1-6; D remains unclear. CDR3 size: 13 residues. V was shortened by 8 bases and J by 4 bases, with 9 bases between the two germline ends. Germline lookup yields CDR1 LNHDA and CDR2 SQIVND (reference sequence). DNA of the CDR3: TGTGCCAGTCGGGCGGTTTATAATTCACCCCTCCACTTT. This encodes CASRAVYNSPLHF.

The V and J genes are TRBV28 and TRBJ1-4; 8 nucleotides align to TRBD1. This CDR3 spans 14 amino acids. The germline V gene encodes CDR1 MDHEN and CDR2 SYDVKM. Losses at the gene ends were 5 bases for V and 6 bases for J; bases not matched to a gene: 5. The CDR3 DNA reads TGTGCCAGCAGTCCTGGGACAGGCCATGAAAAACTGTTTTTT. Amino acids: CASSPGTGHEKLFF.

The rearrangement uses TRBV29-1 and TRBJ2-3; 8 nucleotides line up with TRBD2. With V trimmed by 3 bases and J by 2 bases, 7 bases remained unmatched. Per the germline V gene, CDR1 is SQVTM and CDR2 is ANQGSEA. This CDR3 has 15 amino acids. For the CDR3, the DNA is TGCAGCGTTGAGTGGCTAGCGGGCCCCACAGATACGCAGTATTTT. It encodes CSVEWLAGPTDTQYF.

The chain couples TRBV5-1 to TRBJ1-1, with D perhaps matching TRBD1 (5 bases). The V gene's germline CDR1 is SGHRS and CDR2 YFSETQ. The CDR3 runs to 16 residues. Trimming took off 3 bases at V and 1 base at J, with 16 bases between the two ends. Written as DNA, the CDR3 is TGCGCCAGCAGCTCAAACAACCAGGGTAAGAACACTGAAGCTTTCTTT. Translation: CASSSNNQGKNTEAFF.

V is TRBV5-6 and J is TRBJ2-3, with no clear D. CDR3 size: 14 residues. The ends were cut back, 0 bases at V and 3 bases at J, with 8 bases in the middle. Germline V gives CDR1 SGHDT, CDR2 YYEEEE. Here the CDR3 DNA reads TGTGCCAGCAGCTTGGAGGGCAGGACAGATACGCAGTATTTT. This translates into CASSLEGRTDTQYF.

The rearrangement joins TRBV29-1 to TRBJ1-2, with 9 bases matching TRBD1. V trimming: 0 bases; J trimming: 7 bases; junction bases outside the gene matches: 6. This CDR3 has 14 residues. The germline V gene encodes CDR1 SQVTM and CDR2 ANQGSEA. Here the CDR3 reads CSVEDPHRGLGYTF. DNA for the CDR3: TGCAGCGTTGAAGATCCTCACAGGGGGCTTGGCTACACCTTC.

Written as DNA, the CDR3 is TGTGCCAGCAGCCCGACTCGACGGGGCACAGATACGCAGTATTTT. Protein product: CASSPTRRGTDTQYF. This chain connects TRBV7-2 to TRBJ2-3; no definite D call. The V end lost 5 bases, the J end lost 1 base, and 13 bases lay between the germline ends. Germline V lookup: CDR1 SGHTA, CDR2 FQGNSA. The CDR3 covers 15 residues.

The chain employs TRBV13 and TRBJ2-2; perhaps TRBD2 as D (5 bases). CDR3 length: 16 amino acids. Germline V gene data show CDR1 as PRHDT and CDR2 as FYEKMQ (reference sequence). The ends were cut back, 5 bases at V and 2 bases at J, with 15 bases in the middle. The CDR3 DNA is TGTGCCAGCAGCCAATCACTAGTTCCAAACACCGGGGAGCTGTTTTTT. Protein sequence: CASSQSLVPNTGELFF.